Listed here is a single T cell receptor beta chain. This sample stems from a study of blood T cell repertoires in COVID-19. In the study overall: Samples taken during acute and convalescent COVID-19 were collected in the United States, Italy and Spain. Sources were T cells, B-cell-depleted T cells, or PBMCs; the material itself was cDNA or gDNA.

Using immunoSEQ multiplex PCR, the repertoire was profiled, and TCRdb retains in-frame clones only, with some absent. The sample gives some 380,000 clones, 81% of which show up once; 0.85% to 1.2% is in the top ten. This clonotype was sampled from a human donor with acute or convalescent COVID-19. The donor label of this sample is uncertain. The specimen was peripheral blood.

The CDR3 DNA is TGCAGCGTTGAACGGCACCGGGGTCCGACAATGGGGGGCTACACCTTC. Amino acids: CSVERHRGPTMGGYTF. This chain links TRBV29-1 with TRBJ1-2; D uncertain. Germline CDR1 reads SQVTM; CDR2 reads ANQGSEA. CDR3 length equals 16 residues. V was shortened by 2 bases and J by 8 bases, with 24 bases between the two germline ends. Looking up the rest from reference TRBV29-1 and TRBJ1-2 gives the full variable domain: SAVISQKPSRDICQRGTSLTIQCQVDSQVTMMFWYRQQPGQSLTLIATANQGSEATYESGFVIDKFPISRPNLTFSTLTVSNMSPEDSSIYLCSVERHRGPTMGGYTFGSGTRLTVV.